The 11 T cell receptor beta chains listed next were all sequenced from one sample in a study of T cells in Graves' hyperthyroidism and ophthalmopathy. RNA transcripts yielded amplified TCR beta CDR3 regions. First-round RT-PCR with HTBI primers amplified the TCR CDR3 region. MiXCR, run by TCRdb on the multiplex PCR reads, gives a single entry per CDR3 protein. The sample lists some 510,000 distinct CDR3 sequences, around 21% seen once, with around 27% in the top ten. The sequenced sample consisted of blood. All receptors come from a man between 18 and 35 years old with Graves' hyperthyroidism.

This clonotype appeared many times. This CDR3 is CASRWGNYGYTF. CDR3 bases: TGTGCCAGCAGATGGGGGAACTATGGCTACACCTTC. The V call is TRBV2, the J call TRBJ1-2, with a weak D call TRBD1 (5 bases). V lost 6 bases and J 2 bases, leaving 7 bases between the germline ends. This CDR3 comprises 12 residues. Germline CDR1 is SNHLY and CDR2 is FYNNEI.

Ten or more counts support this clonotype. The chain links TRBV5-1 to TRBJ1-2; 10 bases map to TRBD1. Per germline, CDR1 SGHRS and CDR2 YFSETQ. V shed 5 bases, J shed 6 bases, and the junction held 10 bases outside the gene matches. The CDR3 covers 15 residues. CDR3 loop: CASRFYWDRGHGYTF. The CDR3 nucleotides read TGCGCCAGCAGATTTTATTGGGACAGGGGACATGGCTACACCTTC.

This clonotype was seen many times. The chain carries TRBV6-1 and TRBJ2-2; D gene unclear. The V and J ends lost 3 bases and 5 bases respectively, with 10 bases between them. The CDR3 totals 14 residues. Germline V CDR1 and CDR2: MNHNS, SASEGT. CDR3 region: CASSEPYSTGELFF. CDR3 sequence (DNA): TGTGCCAGCAGTGAGCCATATTCGACCGGGGAGCTGTTTTTT.

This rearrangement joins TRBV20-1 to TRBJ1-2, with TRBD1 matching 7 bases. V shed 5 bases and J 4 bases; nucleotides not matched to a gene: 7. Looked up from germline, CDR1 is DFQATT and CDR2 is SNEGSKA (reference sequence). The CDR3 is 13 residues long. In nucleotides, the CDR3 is TGCAGTGCTTCCGCAGGGGGTGCCTATGGCTACACCTTC. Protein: CSASAGGAYGYTF.

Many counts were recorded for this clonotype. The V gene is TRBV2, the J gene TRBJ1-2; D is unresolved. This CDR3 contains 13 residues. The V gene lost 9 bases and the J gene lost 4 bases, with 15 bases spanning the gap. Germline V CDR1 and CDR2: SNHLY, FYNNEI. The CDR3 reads CASSLPSTYGYTF. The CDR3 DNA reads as TGTGCCAGTTCTCTCCCTTCGACCTATGGCTACACCTTC.

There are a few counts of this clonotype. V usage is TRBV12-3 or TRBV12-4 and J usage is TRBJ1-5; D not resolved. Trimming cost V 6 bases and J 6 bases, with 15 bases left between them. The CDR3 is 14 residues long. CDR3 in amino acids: CASSNKRVGQPQHF. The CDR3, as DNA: TGTGCCAGCAGCAACAAAAGGGTCGGTCAGCCCCAGCATTTT.

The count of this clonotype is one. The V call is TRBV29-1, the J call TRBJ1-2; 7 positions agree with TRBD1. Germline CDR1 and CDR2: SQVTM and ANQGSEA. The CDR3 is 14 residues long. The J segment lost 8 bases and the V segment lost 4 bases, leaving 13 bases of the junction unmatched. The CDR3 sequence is CSVVRQGGNEGYTF. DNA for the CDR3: TGCAGCGTTGTTCGGCAGGGGGGGAATGAAGGCTACACCTTC.

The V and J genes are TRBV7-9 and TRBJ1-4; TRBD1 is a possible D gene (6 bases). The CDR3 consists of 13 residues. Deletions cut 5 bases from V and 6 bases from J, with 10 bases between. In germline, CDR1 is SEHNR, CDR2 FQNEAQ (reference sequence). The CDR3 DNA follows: TGTGCCAGCAGCCGGGGGCGAGATGAAAAACTGTTTTTT. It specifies CASSRGRDEKLFF.

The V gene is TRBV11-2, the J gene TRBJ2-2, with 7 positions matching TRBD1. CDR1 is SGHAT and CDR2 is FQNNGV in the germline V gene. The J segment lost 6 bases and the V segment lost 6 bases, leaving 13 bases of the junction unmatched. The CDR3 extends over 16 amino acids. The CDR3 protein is CASRPRGGPPPGELFF. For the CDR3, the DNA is TGTGCCAGCAGACCTCGAGGGGGCCCCCCCCCCGGGGAGCTGTTTTTT.

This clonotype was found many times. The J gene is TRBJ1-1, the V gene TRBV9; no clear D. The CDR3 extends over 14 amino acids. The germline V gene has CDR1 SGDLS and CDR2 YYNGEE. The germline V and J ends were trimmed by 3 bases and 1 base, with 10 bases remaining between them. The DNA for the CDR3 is TGTGCCAGCAGCGCGGAGGACGGGAACACTGAAGCTTTCTTT. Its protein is CASSAEDGNTEAFF.

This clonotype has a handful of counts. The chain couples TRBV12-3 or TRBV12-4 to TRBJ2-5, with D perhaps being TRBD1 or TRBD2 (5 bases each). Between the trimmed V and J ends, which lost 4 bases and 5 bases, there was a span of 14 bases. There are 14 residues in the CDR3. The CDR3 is CASSSTQGGETQYF. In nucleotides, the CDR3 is TGTGCCAGCAGTTCTACCCAGGGCGGGGAGACCCAGTACTTC.